This TCR beta chain comes out of a study of blood T cell repertoires in COVID-19 (dated by TCRdb to the early 2020s). With respect to the entire study: Samples covering the acute and convalescent phases of COVID-19 were provided by collaborators in the United States, Italy and Spain. The material from the prospective study consisted of cDNA or gDNA derived from T cells, B-cell-depleted T cells, or PBMCs. The dataset comprised deeply sampled blood TCRbeta repertoires from subjects exposed to, actively infected with, or recovered from COVID-19. The repertoires were released in a freely available public database meant as a resource for research on the immune response to SARS-CoV-2. The samples were drawn from two sources: the first 160 participants of the ongoing ImmuneRACE study, and about 1,300 subjects contributed by 6 global collaborators. Nearly every sample came with metadata listing a de-identified subject ID, COVID-19 status, age in years and sex. Where HLA class I and class II types were available, the types were taken from metadata supplied by the sample provider, not from assay-based typing. Study-wide conclusions, independent of this receptor: The quantity of clinical and demographic metadata differed by source and by participant and was supplied without curation.

Concerning this clone itself: What antigen it recognizes has not been identified. Per-base quality was not reported, and no clone a single base away is much larger than it.

For CDR1 and CDR2, the germline V gene lists SGHTA and FQGNSA. CDR3 length: 13 amino acids, cysteine to phenylalanine. CDR3 DNA only is kept here, 39 bases in frame from base 1. Between the V and J ends, shortened by 5 bases and 0 bases respectively, the junction contains 7 bases. Whole blood was collected in K2EDTA tubes by collaborating institutions according to the institutions' own protocols. Collaborator samples were shipped for TCRbeta analysis as frozen whole blood, isolated PBMCs, or DNA extracted from either sample type. TCRbeta CDR3 regions were amplified from genomic DNA using the immunoSEQ Assay, a bias-controlled multiplex PCR. Regarding the original processing steps: Within the assay, amplification of reference gene primers was used to estimate how many nucleated cells each sample contained. To quantify the absolute abundance of each unique TCRbeta CDR3 rearrangement, sequence reads were collapsed and filtered. For each sample, productive Simpson clonality was calculated as the square root of Simpson's diversity index over productive rearrangements. In TCRdb, the immuneACCESS table is reduced to in-frame sequences with V and J assigned. These tables do not hold every clone; where another copy was compared, an unresolved V gene accounts for under half, and the others remain unexplained. The V and J calls and clone size come from that table; D and trimming were worked out from the DNA. The sample table holds 150,000 to 200,000 clones, of which approximately 86% were seen once. Roughly 9.2% of the sample comes from the top ten.

The sample consisted of peripheral blood. The chain is assembled from TRBV7-2 and TRBJ1-1, with the D gene not clear enough to name. The source is a woman of 80 years or more with acute or convalescent COVID-19. In nucleotides, the sequence is TGTGCCAGCAGCAACAACCTGAACACTGAAGCTTTCTTT. This codes for CASSNNLNTEAFF.